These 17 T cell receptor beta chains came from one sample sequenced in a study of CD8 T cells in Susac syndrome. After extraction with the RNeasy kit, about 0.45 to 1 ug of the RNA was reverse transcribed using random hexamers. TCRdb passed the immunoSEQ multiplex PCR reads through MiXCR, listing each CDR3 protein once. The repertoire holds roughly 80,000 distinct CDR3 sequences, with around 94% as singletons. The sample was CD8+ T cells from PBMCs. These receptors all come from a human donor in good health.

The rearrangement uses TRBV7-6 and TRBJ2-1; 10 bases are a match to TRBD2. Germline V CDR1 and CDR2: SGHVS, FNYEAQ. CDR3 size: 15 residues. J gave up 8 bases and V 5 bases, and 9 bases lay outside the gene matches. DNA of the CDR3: TGTGCCAGCAGCCCAGCGAGCGGGAGGGCCCATGAGCAGTTCTTC. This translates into CASSPASGRAHEQFF.

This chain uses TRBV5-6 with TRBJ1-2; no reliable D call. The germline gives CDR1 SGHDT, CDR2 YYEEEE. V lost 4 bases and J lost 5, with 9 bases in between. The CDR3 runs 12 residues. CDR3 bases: TGTGCCAGCAGCACGGGAGTTTATGGCTACACCTTC. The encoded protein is CASSTGVYGYTF. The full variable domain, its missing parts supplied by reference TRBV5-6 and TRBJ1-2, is DAGVTQSPTHLIKTRGQQVTLRCSPKSGHDTVSWYQQALGQGPQFIFQYYEEEERQRGNFPDRFSGHQFPNYSSELNVNALLLGDSALYLCASSTGVYGYTFGSGTRLTVV.

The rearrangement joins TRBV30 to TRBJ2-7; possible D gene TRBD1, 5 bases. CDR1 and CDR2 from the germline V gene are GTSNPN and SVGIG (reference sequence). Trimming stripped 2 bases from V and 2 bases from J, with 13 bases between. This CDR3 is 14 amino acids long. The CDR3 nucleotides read TGTGCCTGGAGTCCCCCGGCAGGGACCTACGAGCAGTACGTC. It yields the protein CAWSPPAGTYEQYV.

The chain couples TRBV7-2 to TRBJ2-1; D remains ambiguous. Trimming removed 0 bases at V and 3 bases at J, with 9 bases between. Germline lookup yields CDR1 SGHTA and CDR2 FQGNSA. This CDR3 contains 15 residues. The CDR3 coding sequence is TGTGCCAGCAGCTTAGCAATACGGGTCTACAATGAGCAGTTCTTC. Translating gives CASSLAIRVYNEQFF. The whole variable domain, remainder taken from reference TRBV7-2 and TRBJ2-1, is GAGVSQSPSNKVTEKGKDVELRCDPISGHTALYWYRQSLGQGLEFLIYFQGNSAPDKSGLPSDRFSAERTGGSVSTLTIQRTQQEDSAVYLCASSLAIRVYNEQFFGPGTRLTVL.

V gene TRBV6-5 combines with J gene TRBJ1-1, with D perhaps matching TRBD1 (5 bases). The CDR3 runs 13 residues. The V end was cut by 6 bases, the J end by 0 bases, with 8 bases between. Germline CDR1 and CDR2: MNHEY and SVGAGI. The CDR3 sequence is CASSPGMNTEAFF. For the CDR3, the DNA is TGTGCCAGCAGCCCAGGGATGAACACTGAAGCTTTCTTT.

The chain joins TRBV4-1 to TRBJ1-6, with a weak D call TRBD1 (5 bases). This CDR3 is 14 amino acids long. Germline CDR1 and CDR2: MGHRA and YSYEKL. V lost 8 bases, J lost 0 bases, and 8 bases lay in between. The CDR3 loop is CASGRDSYNSPLHF. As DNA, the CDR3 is TGCGCCAGCGGCAGGGACTCCTATAATTCACCCCTCCACTTT.

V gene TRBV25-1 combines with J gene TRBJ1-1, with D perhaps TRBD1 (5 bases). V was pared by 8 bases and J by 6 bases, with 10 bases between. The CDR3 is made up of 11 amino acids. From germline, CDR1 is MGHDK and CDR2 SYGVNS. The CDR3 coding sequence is TGTGCCAGCTCCCAGGGCCCTGAAGCTTTCTTT. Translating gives CASSQGPEAFF.

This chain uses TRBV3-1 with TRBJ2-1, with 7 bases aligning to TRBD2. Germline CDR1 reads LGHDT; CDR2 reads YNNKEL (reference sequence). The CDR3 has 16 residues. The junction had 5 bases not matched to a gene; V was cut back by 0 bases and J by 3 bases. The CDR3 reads CASSQDERGDYNEQFF. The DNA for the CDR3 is TGTGCCAGCAGCCAAGATGAGCGGGGAGACTACAATGAGCAGTTCTTC.

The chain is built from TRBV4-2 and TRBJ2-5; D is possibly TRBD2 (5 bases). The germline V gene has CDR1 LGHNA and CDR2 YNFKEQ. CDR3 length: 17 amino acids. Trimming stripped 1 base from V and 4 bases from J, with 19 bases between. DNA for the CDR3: TGTGCCAGCAGCCAAGTCGCCCTTATCCGGGAATCAGAGACCCAGTACTTC. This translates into CASSQVALIRESETQYF.

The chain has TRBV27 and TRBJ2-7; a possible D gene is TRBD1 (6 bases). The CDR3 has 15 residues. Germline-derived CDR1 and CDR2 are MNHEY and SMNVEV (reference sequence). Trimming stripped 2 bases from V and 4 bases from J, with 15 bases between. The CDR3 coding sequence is TGTGCCAGCAGTTTAGGATCCTGGCAGGGGTACGAGCAGTACTTC. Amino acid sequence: CASSLGSWQGYEQYF.

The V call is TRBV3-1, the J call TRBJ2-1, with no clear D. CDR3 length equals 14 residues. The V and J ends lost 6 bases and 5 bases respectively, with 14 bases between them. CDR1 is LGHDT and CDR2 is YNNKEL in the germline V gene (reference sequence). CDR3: CASSQSRMDNEQFF. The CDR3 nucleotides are TGTGCCAGCAGTCAGTCACGAATGGACAATGAGCAGTTCTTC.

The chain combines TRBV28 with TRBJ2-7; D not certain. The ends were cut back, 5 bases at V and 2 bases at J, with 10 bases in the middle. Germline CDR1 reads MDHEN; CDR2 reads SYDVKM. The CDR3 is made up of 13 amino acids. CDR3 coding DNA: TGTGCCAGCAGTCCTACAGTAACCTACGAGCAGTACGTC. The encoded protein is CASSPTVTYEQYV.

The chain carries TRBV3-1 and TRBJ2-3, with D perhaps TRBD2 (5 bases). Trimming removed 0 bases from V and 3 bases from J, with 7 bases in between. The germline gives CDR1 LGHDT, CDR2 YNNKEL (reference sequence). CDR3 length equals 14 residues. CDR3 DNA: TGTGCCAGCAGCCAAGATTCGGGAACAGATACGCAGTATTTT. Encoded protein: CASSQDSGTDTQYF.

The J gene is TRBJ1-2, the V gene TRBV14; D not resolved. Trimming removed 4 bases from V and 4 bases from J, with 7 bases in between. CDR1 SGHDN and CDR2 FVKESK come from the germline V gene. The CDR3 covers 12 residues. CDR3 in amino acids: CASSPGGYGYTF. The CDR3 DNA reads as TGTGCCAGCAGCCCCGGTGGCTATGGCTACACCTTC.

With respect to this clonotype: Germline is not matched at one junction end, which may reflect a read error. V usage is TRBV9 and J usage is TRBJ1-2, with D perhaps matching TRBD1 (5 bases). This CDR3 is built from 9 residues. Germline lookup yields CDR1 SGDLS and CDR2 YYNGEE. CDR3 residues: CASGDAGFF. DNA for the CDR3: TGTGCCAGCGGGGACGCTGGCTTCTTC.

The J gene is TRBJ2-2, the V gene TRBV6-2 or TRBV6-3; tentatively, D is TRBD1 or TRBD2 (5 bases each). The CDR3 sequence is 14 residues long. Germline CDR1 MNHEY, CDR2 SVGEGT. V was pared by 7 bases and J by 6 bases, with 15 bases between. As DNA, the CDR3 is TGTGCCAGCACCCAACAACTAGGGGCCGGGGAGCTGTTTTTT. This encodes CASTQQLGAGELFF.

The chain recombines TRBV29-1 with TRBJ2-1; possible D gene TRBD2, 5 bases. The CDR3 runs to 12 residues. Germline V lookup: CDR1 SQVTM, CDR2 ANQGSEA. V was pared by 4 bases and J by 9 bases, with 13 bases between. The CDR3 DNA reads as TGCAGCGTTGTGAGGGCCCATGGTGAGCAGTTCTTC. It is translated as CSVVRAHGEQFF.